This T cell receptor beta chain stems from a study of control samples from healthy donors and cancer patients. Data came from immunoSEQ multiplex PCR; TCRdb stores just in-frame clones and leaves some out. The data hold roughly 130,000 clones, with 85% to 95% observed a single time. V trimming: 5 bases; J trimming: 5 bases; junction bases outside the gene matches: 11. Germline CDR1 and CDR2: KGHSH and LQKENI. This CDR3 contains 15 residues. The sequenced sample consisted of blood. J is TRBJ2-5 and V is TRBV18, with 7 bases identical to TRBD1. The sequence derives from a man aged 25 to 45 in good health. CDR3 protein: CASSSDRVSMETQYF. The CDR3, as DNA: TGTGCCAGCTCATCCGACAGGGTCTCGATGGAGACCCAGTACTTC.